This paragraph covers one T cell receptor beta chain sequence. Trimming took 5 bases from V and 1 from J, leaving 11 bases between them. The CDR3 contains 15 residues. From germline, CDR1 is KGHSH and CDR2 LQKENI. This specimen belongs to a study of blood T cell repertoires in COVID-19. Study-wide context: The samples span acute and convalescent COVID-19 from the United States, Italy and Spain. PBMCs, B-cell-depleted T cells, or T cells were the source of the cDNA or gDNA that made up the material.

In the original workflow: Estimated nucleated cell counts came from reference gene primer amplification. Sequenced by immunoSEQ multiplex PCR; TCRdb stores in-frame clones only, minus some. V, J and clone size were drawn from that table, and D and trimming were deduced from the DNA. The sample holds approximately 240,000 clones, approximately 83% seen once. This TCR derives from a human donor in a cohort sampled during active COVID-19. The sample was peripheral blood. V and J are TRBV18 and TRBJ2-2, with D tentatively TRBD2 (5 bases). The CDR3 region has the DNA TGTGCCAGCTCAACGTCTAGCCTGAACACCGGGGAGCTGTTTTTT. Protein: CASSTSSLNTGELFF.